Following are 31 T cell receptor beta chains from one sample sequenced in a study of T cell responses to AZD1222 COVID-19 vaccine (dated by TCRdb to the early 2020s). The library relied on the immunoSEQ multiplex PCR assay. Entries here come from immuneACCESS through TCRdb and include only in-frame sequences with V and J called. Some clones fail to appear in such tables; in the studies checked, an unresolved V gene covers under half of the shortfall, and the cause of the remainder is unknown. For this sample there are 150,000 to 160,000 clones; about 87% appear just once. Around 3% of the sample belongs to the ten largest clones. The intended sense of this specimen's time point label: baseline before first vaccination. This material consisted of peripheral blood, taken on day 0 of AZD1222 vaccination. The receptors stem from an adult in good health.

V usage is TRBV19 and J usage is TRBJ1-3; no clear D. Germline V gene data show CDR1 as LNHDA and CDR2 as SQIVND (reference sequence). V was pared by 7 bases and J by 3 bases, with 7 bases between. The CDR3 sequence is 12 residues long. The CDR3 bases are TGTGCCAGTATGACGGATGGAAACACCATATATTTT. This translates into CASMTDGNTIYF.

CDR3 amino acids: CASSVGRWYEQYF. CDR3 DNA: TGTGCCAGCAGCGTAGGGCGTTGGTACGAGCAGTACTTC. The chain links TRBV12-3 or TRBV12-4 to TRBJ2-7; no definite D call. V was trimmed by 6 bases and J by 4 bases, leaving 13 bases between them. The CDR3 spans 13 residues.

This chain connects TRBV7-2 to TRBJ1-3; tentative D call: TRBD1 (5 bases). The CDR3 runs to 17 residues. The V gene lost 6 bases and the J gene lost 4 bases, with 22 bases spanning the gap. Germline values: CDR1 SGHTA, CDR2 FQGNSA. For the CDR3, the DNA is TGTGCCAGCAGTTACCAAACAGGATCGACGCCAGGAAACACCATATATTTT. Amino acids: CASSYQTGSTPGNTIYF.

The chain combines TRBV10-3 with TRBJ2-7; TRBD1 agrees at 9 bases. The CDR3 is 15 residues long. Trimming cost V 4 bases and J 1 base; bases outside gene matches: 5. Germline V gives CDR1 ENHRY, CDR2 SYGVKD. The CDR3 bases are TGTGCCATCAGTGGGGGGACAGGGAAATCCTACGAGCAGTACTTC. This codes for CAISGGTGKSYEQYF.

This chain links TRBV21-1 with TRBJ1-5; the listed D gene, TRBD1, was not tested against the DNA. TRBV21-1 is described as a pseudogene. The CDR3 sequence is 19 residues long. As DNA, the CDR3 is TGTGCCAGCAGCTTTCCCGGGCACAGGGGGCCGGGAAGCAATCAGCCCCAGCATTTT. This translates into CASSFPGHRGPGSNQPQHF.

The V gene is TRBV2, the J gene TRBJ1-2; 10 bases agree with TRBD1. CDR1 and CDR2 from the germline V gene are SNHLY and FYNNEI. With 5 bases clipped from V and 8 bases from J, the junction kept 2 bases outside the gene matches. The CDR3 has 12 residues. Here the CDR3 DNA reads TGTGCCAGCAGTTCGGACAGGGGGGGCTACACCTTC. Residues: CASSSDRGGYTF.

V usage is TRBV25-1 and J usage is TRBJ2-7; D gene unclear. This CDR3 has 12 amino acids. Germline V gene lookup returns CDR1 MGHDK and CDR2 SYGVNS. Trimming took 6 bases from V and 3 from J, leaving 9 bases between them. CDR3: CASRLTGYEQYF. The CDR3 nucleotides are TGTGCCAGCAGATTGACCGGCTACGAGCAGTACTTC.

The rearrangement joins TRBV11-2 to TRBJ1-1; D is unresolved. Trimming took off 0 bases at V and 7 bases at J, with 6 bases between the two ends. Germline V lookup: CDR1 SGHAT, CDR2 FQNNGV. The CDR3 consists of 12 residues. CDR3 nucleotide sequence: TGTGCCAGCAGCTTAGATGTGGGTGAAGCTTTCTTT. This translates into CASSLDVGEAFF. Supplemented by reference TRBV11-2 and TRBJ1-1, the full variable domain reads EAGVAQSPRYKIIEKRQSVAFWCNPISGHATLYWYQQILGQGPKLLIQFQNNGVVDDSQLPKDRFSAERLKGVDSTLKIQPAKLEDSAVYLCASSLDVGEAFFGQGTRLTVV.

The rearrangement links TRBV11-2 to TRBJ2-7; D is perhaps TRBD1 (6 bases). Germline V lookup: CDR1 SGHAT, CDR2 FQNNGV. V shed 7 bases and J shed 2 bases, with 18 bases lying between them. This CDR3 is built from 15 residues. CDR3 loop: CASNPLGAQPYEQYF. The CDR3 nucleotides read TGTGCCAGCAACCCCCTGGGGGCACAACCCTACGAGCAGTACTTC. Filled out from reference TRBV11-2 and TRBJ2-7, the complete variable domain reads EAGVAQSPRYKIIEKRQSVAFWCNPISGHATLYWYQQILGQGPKLLIQFQNNGVVDDSQLPKDRFSAERLKGVDSTLKIQPAKLEDSAVYLCASNPLGAQPYEQYFGPGTRLTVT.

The V call is TRBV6-1, the J call TRBJ1-2, with TRBD1 matching over 8 bases. The CDR3 sequence is 18 residues long. Germline CDR1 and CDR2: MNHNS and SASEGT. V trimming: 2 bases; J trimming: 3 bases; junction bases outside the gene matches: 14. The CDR3 sequence is CASSERVPGQGAHYGYTF. The CDR3 nucleotides read TGTGCCAGCAGTGAAAGGGTGCCGGGGCAGGGGGCCCACTATGGCTACACCTTC.

V and J are TRBV6-2 or TRBV6-3 and TRBJ1-2, with 7 bases aligning to TRBD1. The V gene end was trimmed by 6 bases and the J gene end by 1 base; junction bases not matched to a gene: 11. Germline CDR1 is MNHEY and CDR2 is SVGEGT. The CDR3 has 16 amino acids. The CDR3 here is CASSPIQGPDNYGYTF. The DNA for the CDR3 is TGTGCCAGCAGCCCCATACAGGGGCCCGATAACTATGGCTACACCTTC.

The chain recombines TRBV27 with TRBJ1-2; 7 nucleotides agree with TRBD1. The J segment lost 7 bases and the V segment lost 4 bases, leaving 12 bases of the junction unmatched. From germline, CDR1 is MNHEY and CDR2 SMNVEV (reference sequence). The length of the CDR3 is 15 residues. CDR3 sequence: CASSSFDRAGRGYTF. The CDR3 DNA reads as TGTGCCAGCAGTTCCTTCGACAGGGCAGGTCGTGGCTACACCTTC.

This clone was counted a few times. The rearrangement links TRBV6-5 to TRBJ1-4; D is perhaps TRBD1 (5 bases). CDR1 MNHEY and CDR2 SVGAGI come from the germline V gene. Between the trimmed V and J ends, which lost 1 base and 5 bases, there was a span of 11 bases. The CDR3 contains 15 residues. The CDR3 spells CASSYYQGKNEKLFF. The CDR3 coding sequence is TGTGCCAGCAGTTACTACCAGGGTAAAAATGAAAAACTGTTTTTT.

The chain employs TRBV12-5 and TRBJ2-6; no firm D call. Germline CDR1 is LGHNT and CDR2 is FRNRAP. The CDR3 is 13 residues long. The CDR3 DNA reads as TGTGCCTCGGTGAACTCTGGGGCCAACGTCCTGACTTTC. This translates into CASVNSGANVLTF.

The chain combines TRBV11-3 with TRBJ2-3, with 8 nucleotides matching TRBD2. Germline V lookup: CDR1 SGHNT, CDR2 YENEEA. After removal of 5 bases from V and 4 bases from J, the junction contained 5 bases not matched to a gene. The length of the CDR3 is 14 residues. DNA of the CDR3: TGTGCCAGCAGCACGACTAGCGCCTCAGATACGCAGTATTTT. Its protein product is CASSTTSASDTQYF.

This chain links TRBV19 with TRBJ1-2; no clear D. Germline CDR1 is LNHDA and CDR2 is SQIVND (reference sequence). This CDR3 has 14 amino acids. V lost 5 bases and J 4 bases, leaving 14 bases between the germline ends. The CDR3, as DNA: TGTGCCAGTAGTCCGCGCCGTGGTATCTATGGCTACACCTTC. Protein product: CASSPRRGIYGYTF.

The CDR3 region has the DNA TGCGCCAGCAGCCCCGGGAGGGGACAGGTCACCGGGGAGCTGTTTTTT. Encoded protein: CASSPGRGQVTGELFF. This chain joins TRBV4-3 and TRBJ2-2, with D perhaps TRBD1 or TRBD2 (8 bases each). Germline CDR1 reads LGHNA; CDR2 reads YSLEER. CDR3 length: 16 amino acids. Trimming left V 4 bases short and J 4 bases short, with 16 bases between.

This clone was seen once. The rearrangement joins TRBV7-9 to TRBJ1-1; D unclear. V dropped 5 bases and J dropped 8 bases, with 9 bases sitting between them. CDR3 length: 11 amino acids. Germline V gives CDR1 SEHNR, CDR2 FQNEAQ (reference sequence). CDR3: CASSPPGEAFF. The CDR3 DNA reads TGTGCCAGCAGCCCCCCGGGGGAAGCTTTCTTT.

The V gene is TRBV2, the J gene TRBJ1-6, with D unresolved. V shed 1 base and J shed 10 bases, with 17 bases lying between them. The CDR3 extends over 16 amino acids. CDR1 is SNHLY and CDR2 is FYNNEI in the germline V gene. In DNA, the CDR3 is TGTGCCAGCAGTGAAGACAGTTCGCGGAATGGGTCACCCCTCCACTTT. Translation gives CASSEDSSRNGSPLHF.

V usage is TRBV2 and J usage is TRBJ2-2; 13 bases map to TRBD2. CDR1 is SNHLY, CDR2 FYNNEI, per germline. Losses at the gene ends were 7 bases for V and 6 bases for J; bases not matched to a gene: 8. The CDR3 totals 16 residues. The CDR3 sequence is CASIKGLAGVPGELFF. CDR3 sequence (DNA): TGTGCCAGCATAAAAGGACTAGCGGGGGTTCCCGGGGAGCTGTTTTTT.

The chain links TRBV5-1 to TRBJ1-4, with D maybe TRBD1 (6 bases). V shed 2 bases and J shed 8 bases, with 16 bases lying between them. The germline gives CDR1 SGHRS, CDR2 YFSETQ. The CDR3 length is 15 residues. CDR3 sequence (DNA): TGCGCCAGCAGCTTATCCACAGGGCCGGGGGAAAAACTGTTTTTT. Its protein is CASSLSTGPGEKLFF.

This clone has a single count. This chain joins TRBV7-2 and TRBJ2-5, with D possibly being TRBD2 (6 bases). Germline CDR1 is SGHTA and CDR2 is FQGNSA. This CDR3 contains 13 residues. The V gene lost 5 bases and the J gene lost 5 bases, with 12 bases spanning the gap. The CDR3: CASSPGLWETQYF. CDR3 bases: TGTGCCAGCAGCCCGGGACTGTGGGAGACCCAGTACTTC.

In its sample, this clone was seen a few times. The rearrangement uses TRBV5-1 and TRBJ2-7; D gene unclear. The CDR3 has 14 residues. Per germline, CDR1 SGHRS and CDR2 YFSETQ. The germline V and J ends were trimmed by 5 bases and 0 bases, with 12 bases remaining between them. DNA of the CDR3: TGCGCCAGCAGGTGGAGTGAAAGCTCCTACGAGCAGTACTTC. Its translation: CASRWSESSYEQYF.

This clone appeared a single time. The chain joins TRBV5-6 to TRBJ2-3; no clear D. Germline CDR1 is SGHDT and CDR2 is YYEEEE. CDR3 length: 14 amino acids. The V end lost 0 bases, the J end lost 9 bases, and 14 bases lay between the germline ends. CDR3 sequence: CASSLALIPSTQYF. The CDR3 DNA sequence: TGTGCCAGCAGCTTGGCCTTAATACCCTCCACGCAGTATTTT.

The count of this clone is one. The chain joins TRBV12-3 or TRBV12-4 to TRBJ1-2; the match to TRBD1 covers 7 bases. There are 13 residues in the CDR3. Trimming removed 5 bases from V and 4 bases from J; junction bases left unmatched: 4. For the CDR3, the DNA is TGTGCCAGCAGTACCGGGACAGCCTATGGCTACACCTTC. It translates to CASSTGTAYGYTF.

This chain links TRBV4-3 with TRBJ2-3, with TRBD2 identical over 7 bases. The CDR3 is made up of 15 amino acids. Germline assignment: CDR1 LGHNA and CDR2 YSLEER. The V and J ends lost 1 base and 1 base, in that order; junction bases with no gene match: 2. The CDR3 spells CASSQGGGRTDTQYF. CDR3 sequence (DNA): TGCGCCAGCAGCCAAGGGGGGGGTCGCACAGATACGCAGTATTTT.

The chain combines TRBV27 with TRBJ2-2, with D unresolved. V lost 6 bases and J 1 base, leaving 0 bases between the germline ends. This CDR3 region has 11 residues. From germline, CDR1 is MNHEY and CDR2 SMNVEV (reference sequence). DNA of the CDR3: TGTGCCAGCAGGAACACCGGGGAGCTGTTTTTT. The encoded protein is CASRNTGELFF.

The CDR3 nucleotides read TGTGCCAGCAGCTTAGAAGGCACCCCTAACACTGAAGCTTTCTTT. Amino acid sequence: CASSLEGTPNTEAFF. The rearrangement uses TRBV7-9 and TRBJ1-1; D is ambiguous. CDR1 is SEHNR and CDR2 is FQNEAQ in the germline V gene (reference sequence). There are 15 residues in the CDR3. The V end was cut by 1 base, the J end by 2 bases, with 11 bases between. Variable domain in full (rest from reference TRBV7-9 and TRBJ1-1): DTGVSQNPRHKITKRGQNVTFRCDPISEHNRLYWYRQTLGQGPEFLTYFQNEAQLEKSRLLSDRFSAERPKGSFSTLEIQRTEQGDSAMYLCASSLEGTPNTEAFFGQGTRLTVV.

The chain carries TRBV10-3 and TRBJ2-7; D could derive from TRBD1 or TRBD2 (5 bases each). Trimming took off 0 bases at V and 6 bases at J, with 9 bases between the two ends. The CDR3 is 13 residues long. Germline V gene sequence: CDR1 ENHRY, CDR2 SYGVKD. For the CDR3, the DNA is TGTGCCATCAGTGAGTCCCCAGGGAGCGAGCAGTACTTC. Amino acids: CAISESPGSEQYF.

This chain links TRBV19 with TRBJ1-3; D is uncertain. Per germline, CDR1 LNHDA and CDR2 SQIVND (reference sequence). V was cut by 3 bases and J by 0 bases, with 12 bases left in between. The CDR3 spans 16 residues. DNA of the CDR3: TGTGCCAGTAGTATCCGGACTTTGAGCTCTGGAAACACCATATATTTT. This translates into CASSIRTLSSGNTIYF. The full variable domain, completed using reference TRBV19 and TRBJ1-3, is DGGITQSPKYLFRKEGQNVTLSCEQNLNHDAMYWYRQDPGQGLRLIYYSQIVNDFQKGDIAEGYSVSREKKESFPLTVTSAQKNPTAFYLCASSIRTLSSGNTIYFGEGSWLTVV.

This chain links TRBV7-2 with TRBJ2-7; TRBD2 matches 11 bases. CDR1 is SGHTA, CDR2 FQGNSA, per germline. With V trimmed by 2 bases and J by 5 bases, 2 bases remained unmatched. The CDR3 sequence is 14 residues long. The CDR3 spells CASSLTSGGDEQYF. The CDR3 DNA is TGTGCCAGCAGCTTAACTAGCGGGGGCGACGAGCAGTACTTC.